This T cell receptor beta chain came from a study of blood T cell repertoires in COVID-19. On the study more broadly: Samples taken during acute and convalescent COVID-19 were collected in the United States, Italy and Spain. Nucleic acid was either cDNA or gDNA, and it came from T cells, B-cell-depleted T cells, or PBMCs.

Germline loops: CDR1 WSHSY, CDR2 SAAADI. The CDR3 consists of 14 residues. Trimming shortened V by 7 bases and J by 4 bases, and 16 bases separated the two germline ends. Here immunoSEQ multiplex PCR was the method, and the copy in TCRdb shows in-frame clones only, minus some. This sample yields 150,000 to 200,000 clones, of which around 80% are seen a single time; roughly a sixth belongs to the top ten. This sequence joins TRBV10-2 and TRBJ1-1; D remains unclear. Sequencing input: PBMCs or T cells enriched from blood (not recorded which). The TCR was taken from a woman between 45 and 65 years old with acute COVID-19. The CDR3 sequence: CASTERGLATEAFF. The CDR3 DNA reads TGCGCCAGCACCGAGAGAGGGCTAGCCACTGAAGCTTTCTTT.